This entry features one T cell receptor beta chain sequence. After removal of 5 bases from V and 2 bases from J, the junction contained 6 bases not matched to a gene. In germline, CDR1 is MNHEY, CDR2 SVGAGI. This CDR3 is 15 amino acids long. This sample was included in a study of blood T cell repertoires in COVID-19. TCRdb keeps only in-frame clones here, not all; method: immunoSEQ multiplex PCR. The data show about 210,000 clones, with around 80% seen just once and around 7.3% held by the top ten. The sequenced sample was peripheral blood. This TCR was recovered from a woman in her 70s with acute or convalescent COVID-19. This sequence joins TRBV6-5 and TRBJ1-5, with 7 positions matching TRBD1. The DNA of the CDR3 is TGTGCCAGCAGTAAACAGGGGAGAGGCAATCAGCCCCAGCATTTT. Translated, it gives CASSKQGRGNQPQHF.